The rows below give T cell receptor beta chains drawn from one sample of a study of blood T cell repertoires in COVID-19. Clones were read by immunoSEQ multiplex PCR, and TCRdb kept only the in-frame ones, dropping some. The data hold about 150,000 clones, with 88% observed a single time. The specimen sequenced was peripheral blood. Source of these receptors: a man aged 55-75 years with active or convalescent COVID-19. CDR3s include the opening cysteine and the closing phenylalanine or tryptophan. The D gene is left open where the match is weak. Clone size is not always given. Where it is, it says once, few, many or a class for expanded clones.

V,D,J,size,DNA,CDR3
TRBV7-9,.,TRBJ2-2,once,TGTGCCAGCAGCTTTCTAGACACCGGGGAGCTGTTTTTT,CASSFLDTGELFF
TRBV5-4,TRBD1,TRBJ2-5,.,TGTGCCAGCAGCTTGACAGGACAGGGTTCCCTTCAAGAGACCCAGTACTTC,CASSLTGQGSLQETQYF
TRBV18,.,TRBJ2-1,.,TGTGCCAGCTCGTACAACACAGGACCTCCGGCGGATGAGCAGTTCTTC,CASSYNTGPPADEQFF
TRBV4-2,.,TRBJ1-5,.,TGTGCCAGCAGCCAAGCTGGACAGAGCAATCAGCCCCAGCATTTT,CASSQAGQSNQPQHF
TRBV7-9,.,TRBJ2-3,.,TGTGCCAGCAGCTTAGTTCTGACACAGAACACAGATACGCAGTATTTT,CASSLVLTQNTDTQYF
TRBV27,.,TRBJ2-7,.,TGTGCCAGCAGTCCCTCTTATTACGAGCAGTACTTC,CASSPSYYEQYF
TRBV3-1/TRBV3-2,TRBD2,TRBJ2-1,.,TGTGCCAGCAGCCATGGGGCTAGCGGGACCTACAATGAGCAGTTCTTC,CASSHGASGTYNEQFF
TRBV13,.,TRBJ1-3,.,TGTGCCAGCAGCTCACCTCACGGGAGCAGTGGAAACACCATATATTTT,CASSSPHGSSGNTIYF
TRBV20-1,.,TRBJ2-4,.,TGCAGTGCTAGGTATCTCAACATTCAGTACTTC,CSARYLNIQYF
TRBV11-2,.,TRBJ1-6,.,TGTGCCAGCAGCCAAACCGGGTCCAGATATAATTCACCCCTCCACTTT,CASSQTGSRYNSPLHF
TRBV28,TRBD1,TRBJ1-1,.,TGCGACCGGGACAGGGGGAAGGTAATCACTGAAGCTTTCTTT,CDRDRGKVITEAFF
TRBV11-2,.,TRBJ2-1,.,TGTGCCAGCAGCCCAACTCAGGGCTATACCTACAATGAGCAGTTCTTC,CASSPTQGYTYNEQFF
TRBV9,TRBD2,TRBJ2-1,.,TGTGCCAGCAGCGGAGGGACTAGCGGGTATGAGCAGTTCTTC,CASSGGTSGYEQFF
TRBV28,TRBD2,TRBJ2-3,.,TGTGCGGGCAGGGCGGGAGGATCCACAGATACGCAGTATTTT,CAGRAGGSTDTQYF
TRBV6-5,.,TRBJ1-4,.,TGTGCCAGCAGTAAGGACATTGAAAAACTGTTTTTT,CASSKDIEKLFF
TRBV18,TRBD1,TRBJ2-7,.,TGTGCCAGCTCACACGGGACAGGCTCCTACGAGCAGTACTTC,CASSHGTGSYEQYF
TRBV3-1/TRBV3-2,.,TRBJ2-1,once,TGTGCCAGCAGCCGACTAGGATCCTACAATGAGCAGTTCTTC,CASSRLGSYNEQFF
TRBV3-1/TRBV3-2,TRBD1,TRBJ1-6,.,TGTGCCAGCAGCCGAGGACAGGGGTATAATTCACCCCTCCACTTT,CASSRGQGYNSPLHF
TRBV2,TRBD1,TRBJ1-4,.,TGTGCCAGCAGGACAGGGGGCAATGAAAAACTGTTTTTT,CASRTGGNEKLFF
TRBV6-5,.,TRBJ2-1,.,TGTGCCAGCTCCATCGAGAGCTCCTACAATGAGCAGTTCTTC,CASSIESSYNEQFF
TRBV10-3,.,TRBJ2-7,.,TGTGCCATCAGTGAGTCGGATTTGCGGAACATCTTC,CAISESDLRNIF
TRBV25-1,.,TRBJ2-1,once,TGTGCTAGTGGTTACTCCTACAATGAGCAGTTCTTC,CASGYSYNEQFF
TRBV28,.,TRBJ1-1,.,TGTGCCAGCAGCCTAAGGGGCACTGAAGCTTTCTTT,CASSLRGTEAFF
TRBV7-2,.,TRBJ2-7,.,TGTGCCAGCAGCCCCCCGGGGGGACACTACGAGCAGTACTTC,CASSPPGGHYEQYF
TRBV19,TRBD1,TRBJ1-5,once,TGTGCCAGTACGTTAGGGACAGTTTATAGCAATCAGCCCCAGCATTTT,CASTLGTVYSNQPQHF
TRBV28,.,TRBJ1-1,.,TGTGCCAGCAGTGAGGGGGGAGGGGGAGCCACTGAAGCTTTCTTT,CASSEGGGGATEAFF
TRBV4-3,.,TRBJ1-2,.,TGCGCCAGCAGCCACCTCTTGGGGGGGTCGGGCTACACCTTC,CASSHLLGGSGYTF
TRBV6-4,.,TRBJ2-3,.,TGTGCCAGCAGTGAAGGCAGGGGAGACACAGATACGCAGTATTTT,CASSEGRGDTDTQYF
TRBV6-5,TRBD1,TRBJ2-2,.,TGTGCCAGCAGTACGCCGGGACAGGTTACCGGGGAGCTGTTTTTT,CASSTPGQVTGELFF
TRBV9,.,TRBJ2-3,.,TGTGCCAGCAGCGCCCAGCGGCCCACAGATACGCAGTATTTT,CASSAQRPTDTQYF
TRBV4-3,.,TRBJ1-6,.,TGCGCCAGCAGCCAAGAGATCGGGGGAAGCTCCTATAATTCACCCCTCCACTTT,CASSQEIGGSSYNSPLHF
TRBV4-2,.,TRBJ1-2,.,TGTGCCAGCAGCCAAGAAACGGACAAGTATGGCTACACCTTC,CASSQETDKYGYTF